The 17 T cell receptor beta chains listed next were all sequenced from one sample in a study of Ad26.COV2.S vaccination and SARS-CoV-2 variants. Treatment defined: 15 to 20 received Ad26.COV2.S at low or high dose, single or two shots; a few received placebo; per-sample allocation not given. Sampling occurred on day 63 after the first vaccine or placebo injection. Sequencing was performed with immunoSEQ multiplex PCR; in TCRdb, only in-frame clones are kept and a portion is missing. The repertoire holds roughly 350,000 clones, with approximately 86% as singletons. The sample was peripheral blood, taken in a trial of Ad26.COV2.S vaccine versus placebo. Receptors originate from a person aged 18-60 years who received the Ad26.COV2.S COVID-19 vaccine or a placebo.

V is TRBV3-1 (or the pseudogene TRBV3-2) and J is TRBJ2-3; 7 bases match TRBD1. Per the germline V gene, CDR1 is LGHDT and CDR2 is YNNKEL (reference sequence). The V and J ends lost 4 bases and 1 base, in that order; junction bases with no gene match: 2. The CDR3 extends over 14 amino acids. CDR3 protein: CASSPGTGTDTQYF. The DNA for the CDR3 is TGTGCCAGCAGCCCTGGGACAGGCACAGATACGCAGTATTTT.

This clone was counted between two and nine times. Compared with germline, one end of the junction differs, possibly owing to a read error. The gene calls are TRBV19 and TRBJ2-3; possibly TRBD1 or TRBD2 for D (6 bases each). Germline V CDR1 and CDR2: LNHDA, SQIVND (reference sequence). This CDR3 spans 13 amino acids. Written as DNA, the CDR3 is TGTGCCACCGATCTCGGGGGCCCAGATCCGCAGTATTTT. Protein product: CATDLGGPDPQYF. The full variable domain, its missing parts supplied by reference TRBV19 and TRBJ2-3, is DGGITQSPKYLFRKEGQNVTLSCEQNLNHDAMYWYRQDPGQGLRLIYYSQIVNDFQKGDIAEGYSVSREKKESFPLTVTSAQKNPTAFYLCATDLGGPDPQYFGPGTRLTVL.

This chain links TRBV2 with TRBJ1-1; 7 positions match TRBD1. This CDR3 is 16 amino acids long. The germline gives CDR1 SNHLY, CDR2 FYNNEI. V dropped 5 bases and J dropped 0; count of bases not matched to a gene: 9. The CDR3 loop is CASSFSGTAMNTEAFF. The CDR3 DNA reads as TGTGCCAGCAGTTTTTCCGGGACAGCGATGAACACTGAAGCTTTCTTT.

This clone has just a few counts. This chain links TRBV19 with TRBJ1-2; 10 nucleotides agree with TRBD1. The junction had 10 bases not matched to a gene; V was cut back by 8 bases and J by 4 bases. The CDR3 consists of 15 residues. Per the germline V gene, CDR1 is LNHDA and CDR2 is SQIVND (reference sequence). CDR3 amino acids: CASSTTGGRSYGYTF. The CDR3 DNA follows: TGTGCCAGTTCGACGACAGGGGGCCGTAGCTATGGCTACACCTTC. The full variable domain, rest sourced from reference TRBV19 and TRBJ1-2, is DGGITQSPKYLFRKEGQNVTLSCEQNLNHDAMYWYRQDPGQGLRLIYYSQIVNDFQKGDIAEGYSVSREKKESFPLTVTSAQKNPTAFYLCASSTTGGRSYGYTFGSGTRLTVV.

Only a few counts were recorded for this clone. Other DNA sequences of this sample code for an identical CDR3. The rearrangement uses TRBV7-2 and TRBJ2-7; no reliable D call. Germline V gives CDR1 SGHTA, CDR2 FQGNSA. The CDR3 loop spans 12 amino acids. V was trimmed by 5 bases and J by 0 bases, leaving 5 bases between them. Here the CDR3 reads CASSLSSYEQYF. The CDR3 coding sequence is TGTGCCAGCAGCCTGAGCTCCTACGAGCAGTACTTC.

The chain joins TRBV5-5 to TRBJ1-1, with D uncertain. Trimming shortened V by 1 base and J by 1 base, and 11 bases separated the two germline ends. The germline gives CDR1 SGHKS, CDR2 YYEKEE (reference sequence). This CDR3 has 15 residues. The CDR3 spells CASSLRVGPNTEAFF. The DNA of the CDR3 is TGTGCCAGCAGCTTGAGAGTAGGGCCGAACACTGAAGCTTTCTTT. Using reference TRBV5-5 and TRBJ1-1 for the parts outside the CDR3, the full variable domain is DAGVTQSPTHLIKTRGQQVTLRCSPISGHKSVSWYQQVLGQGPQFIFQYYEKEERGRGNFPDRFSARQFPNYSSELNVNALLLGDSALYLCASSLRVGPNTEAFFGQGTRLTVV.

V and J are TRBV7-3 and TRBJ1-1; 8 bases align to TRBD1. Germline V lookup: CDR1 SGHTA, CDR2 FQGTGA. The CDR3 covers 13 residues. V trimming: 5 bases; J trimming: 5 bases; junction bases outside the gene matches: 4. This chain's CDR3 is CASSLWTGTEAFF. The CDR3 coding sequence is TGTGCCAGCAGCCTTTGGACAGGGACTGAAGCTTTCTTT.

The CDR3 protein is CASSPLGPNTEAFF. Written as DNA, the CDR3 is TGTGCCAGCTCACCACTGGGACCGAACACTGAAGCTTTCTTT. The chain carries TRBV18 and TRBJ1-1; D might be TRBD1 (5 bases). Germline loops: CDR1 KGHSH, CDR2 LQKENI. Trimming removed 1 base at V and 1 base at J, with 7 bases between. The CDR3 is 14 amino acids.

This clone was observed once. The V and J genes are TRBV11-2 and TRBJ2-1; TRBD2 aligns across 13 bases. Germline assignment: CDR1 SGHAT and CDR2 FQNNGV. Losses at the gene ends were 5 bases for V and 9 bases for J; bases not matched to a gene: 16. The CDR3 consists of 18 residues. This chain's CDR3 is CASSLGLAGTPPRGEQFF. CDR3 bases: TGTGCCAGCAGCCTGGGACTAGCGGGAACCCCCCCCCGCGGTGAGCAGTTCTTC.

The V gene is TRBV28, the J gene TRBJ1-2; D is undetermined. Trimming shortened V by 4 bases and J by 3 bases, and 15 bases separated the two germline ends. Germline V gene lookup returns CDR1 MDHEN and CDR2 SYDVKM. The CDR3 runs to 15 residues. CDR3 sequence (DNA): TGTGCCAGCAGTTACCCTCTAACAGAGTACTATGGCTACACCTTC. It codes for CASSYPLTEYYGYTF.

In this sample, this clone turned up once. V and J are TRBV7-2 and TRBJ1-1; TRBD1 is a possible D gene (5 bases). In germline, CDR1 is SGHTA, CDR2 FQGNSA. The germline V and J ends were trimmed by 5 bases and 4 bases, with 17 bases remaining between them. The CDR3 runs to 15 residues. CDR3 sequence: CASSPLSRGTTEAFF. The DNA of the CDR3 is TGTGCCAGCAGCCCCCTCAGTAGGGGCACCACTGAAGCTTTCTTT.

This chain uses TRBV6-4 with TRBJ2-5, with TRBD1 matching over 8 bases. This CDR3 comprises 15 residues. Germline CDR1 MRHNA, CDR2 SNTAGT. V shed 6 bases, J shed 2 bases, and the junction held 8 bases outside the gene matches. CDR3 DNA: TGTGCCAGCAGCTTCTCGCAGGGGGCGCAAGAGACCCAGTACTTC. It specifies CASSFSQGAQETQYF.

The chain couples TRBV5-1 to TRBJ2-7; TRBD1 is a possible D gene (6 bases). Trimming removed 7 bases from V and 7 bases from J, with 18 bases in between. Germline assignment: CDR1 SGHRS and CDR2 YFSETQ. The CDR3 runs to 13 residues. The CDR3 region is CASAARGSGEQYF. CDR3 coding DNA: TGCGCCAGCGCGGCCAGGGGATCGGGTGAGCAGTACTTC.

This clone was found a few times. The gene calls are TRBV18 and TRBJ2-1; possibly TRBD1 for D (6 bases). CDR1 and CDR2 (germline): KGHSH, LQKENI. V was trimmed by 3 bases and J by 1 base, leaving 16 bases between them. There are 17 residues in the CDR3. CDR3 DNA sequence: TGTGCCAGCTCACCGAACAGGGCCCTACGTTCCTACAATGAGCAGTTCTTC. This sequence encodes CASSPNRALRSYNEQFF.

The gene calls are TRBV7-9 and TRBJ2-7; the D gene could be TRBD1 or TRBD2 (5 bases each). The CDR3 has 19 amino acids. Germline V gene lookup returns CDR1 SEHNR and CDR2 FQNEAQ (reference sequence). The germline V and J ends were trimmed by 5 bases and 2 bases, with 28 bases remaining between them. The CDR3 protein is CASSLLRAPQGEVTYEQYF. The CDR3 nucleotides read TGTGCCAGCAGCCTCCTCCGGGCCCCTCAGGGAGAGGTTACCTACGAGCAGTACTTC.

The table lists this clone with many counts. The genes are TRBV24-1 and TRBJ2-3; 12 bases are a match to TRBD1. With V trimmed by 3 bases and J by 2 bases, 5 bases remained unmatched. Germline V CDR1 and CDR2: KGHDR, SFDVKD. The CDR3 consists of 17 residues. The CDR3 sequence: CATSDGTGGRLTDTQYF. As DNA, the CDR3 is TGTGCCACCAGTGATGGGACAGGGGGCAGGCTCACAGATACGCAGTATTTT.

The rearrangement joins TRBV27 to TRBJ1-1, with 8 bases identical to TRBD1. The CDR3 loop spans 14 amino acids. The V segment lost 6 bases and the J segment 4 bases; nucleotides outside the gene matches: 7. Looked up from germline, CDR1 is MNHEY and CDR2 is SMNVEV (reference sequence). The chain's CDR3 is CASSHGTGGTEAFF. CDR3 nucleotide sequence: TGTGCCAGCAGCCATGGTACAGGGGGCACTGAAGCTTTCTTT.